In its sample, the clone carrying this T cell receptor (beta chain) was seen many times. Its antigen is unknown. Germline-derived CDR1 and CDR2 are MDHEN and SYDVKM. The J segment lost 5 bases and the V segment lost 3 bases, leaving 3 bases of the junction unmatched. CDR3 size: 13 residues. By 5'RACE with 10-nucleotide random UMIs, the cDNA was made. MiXCR was run by TCRdb on the 5' RACE reads, yielding one entry per CDR3 protein. Of more than 75,000 distinct CDR3 sequences in the sample, about 5.2% were seen once. The data originate from a study of neurological immune-mediated disorders. Findings and caveats of the study: The level of TCR clonal expansion was highest in patients with HTLV-1-associated myelopathy and lowest in multiple sclerosis, where it fell below the level seen in healthy controls. None of the CDR3 amino acid sequences in expanded clones turned up in more than one subject, which points to private repertoires in all groups.

The rearrangement joins TRBV28 to TRBJ2-5; 7 bases are a match to TRBD1. Sequencing was performed on PBMCs. The sequence came from a woman aged 25 to 39 with multiple sclerosis. DNA for the CDR3: TGTGCCAGCAGTTTGAGGGGGCTGGAGACCCAGTACTTC. As protein: CASSLRGLETQYF.